This TCR beta chain emerged from a study of vaccination and CD4 T cells after COVID-19. Overall study: The convalescents were made up of six males and four females, two of whom were Hispanic. Overlapping spike peptides from SARS-CoV-2, HCoV-NL63, HCoV-OC43 and HCoV-229E served to stimulate the cells.

This CDR3 is built from 17 residues. Germline CDR1 and CDR2: KGHDR and SFDVKD. The V segment lost 0 bases and the J segment 2 bases; nucleotides outside the gene matches: 9. In its sample, this clonotype was seen a few times. The antigen is unknown. Sequenced with the Oncomine TCR Beta short-read assay was DNA taken from cultured CD4+ T cells. Scientists extracted genomic DNA from CD4+ T cells grown in culture. TCRdb independently ran MiXCR on the PCR reads; one entry per CDR3 protein. The sample shows some 9,200 distinct CDR3 sequences, less than 45% of them seen only once. Described treatment: roughly 10-day PBMC culture with coronavirus spike peptide pools or control peptides (ViraFEST assay). One should note that the unexposed donor's CD4+ T cells were collected before the COVID-19 pandemic (2011-2018).

Sequences were obtained from CD4+ T cells from blood, cultured in vitro. This TCR derives from a human donor in good health. The chain has TRBV24-1 and TRBJ2-7; 7 nucleotides match TRBD1. The CDR3, as DNA: TGTGCCACCAGTGATTTGATCGGGGACAGTCTTCCCTACGAGCAGTACTTC. This sequence encodes CATSDLIGDSLPYEQYF.